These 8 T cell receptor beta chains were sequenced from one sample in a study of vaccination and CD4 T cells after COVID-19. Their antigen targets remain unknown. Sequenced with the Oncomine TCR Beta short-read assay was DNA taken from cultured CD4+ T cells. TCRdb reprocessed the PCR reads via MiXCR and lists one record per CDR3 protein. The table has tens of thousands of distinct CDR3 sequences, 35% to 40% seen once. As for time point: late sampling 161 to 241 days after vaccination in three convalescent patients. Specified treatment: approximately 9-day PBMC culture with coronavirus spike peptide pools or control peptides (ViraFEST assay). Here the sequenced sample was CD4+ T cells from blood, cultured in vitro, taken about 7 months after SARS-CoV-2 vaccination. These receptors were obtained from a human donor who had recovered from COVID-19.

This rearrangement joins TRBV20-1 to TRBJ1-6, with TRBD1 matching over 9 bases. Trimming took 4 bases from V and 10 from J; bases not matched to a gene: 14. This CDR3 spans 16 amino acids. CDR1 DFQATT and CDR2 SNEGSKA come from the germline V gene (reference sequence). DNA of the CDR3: TGCAGTGCTATACCGGGACAGGGAGGTTTTGGGTCACCCCTCCACTTT. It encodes CSAIPGQGGFGSPLHF.

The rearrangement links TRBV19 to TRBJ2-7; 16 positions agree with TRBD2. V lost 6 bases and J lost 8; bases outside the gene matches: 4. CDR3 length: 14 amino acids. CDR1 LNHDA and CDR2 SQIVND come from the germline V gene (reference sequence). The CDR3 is CASRGGLAGGKQYF. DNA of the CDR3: TGTGCCAGTAGAGGGGGACTAGCGGGAGGGAAGCAGTACTTC.

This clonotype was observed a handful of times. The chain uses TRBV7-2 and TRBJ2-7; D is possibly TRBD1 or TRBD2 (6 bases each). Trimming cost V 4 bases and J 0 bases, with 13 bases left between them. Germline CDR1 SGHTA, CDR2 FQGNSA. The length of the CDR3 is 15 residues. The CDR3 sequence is CASSWQGGSSYEQYF. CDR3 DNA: TGTGCCAGCAGCTGGCAAGGGGGGAGCTCCTACGAGCAGTACTTC.

The CDR3, as DNA: TGTGCCAGCAGCACGCTGCCTGGCGGGGGGGCGTTCAATGAGCAGTTCTTC. Translation: CASSTLPGGGAFNEQFF. The J gene is TRBJ2-1, the V gene TRBV2; 9 bases fit TRBD2. With 6 bases clipped from V and 6 bases from J, the junction kept 15 bases outside the gene matches. Per the germline V gene, CDR1 is SNHLY and CDR2 is FYNNEI. The CDR3 runs to 17 residues.

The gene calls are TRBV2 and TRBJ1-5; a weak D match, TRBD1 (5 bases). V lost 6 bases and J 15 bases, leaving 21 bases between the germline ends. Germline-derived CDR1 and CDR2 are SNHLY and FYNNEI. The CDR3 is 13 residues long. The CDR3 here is CASRGEIGGSLHF. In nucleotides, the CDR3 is TGTGCCAGCAGGGGAGAGATCGGGGGGAGTCTGCATTTT.

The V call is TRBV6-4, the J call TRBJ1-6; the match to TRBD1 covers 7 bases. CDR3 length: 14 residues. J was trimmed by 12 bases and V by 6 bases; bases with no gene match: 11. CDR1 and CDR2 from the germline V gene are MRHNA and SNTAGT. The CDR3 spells CASRTRDSSRPLHF. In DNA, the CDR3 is TGTGCCAGCAGGACCCGGGACAGCTCTCGACCCCTCCACTTT.

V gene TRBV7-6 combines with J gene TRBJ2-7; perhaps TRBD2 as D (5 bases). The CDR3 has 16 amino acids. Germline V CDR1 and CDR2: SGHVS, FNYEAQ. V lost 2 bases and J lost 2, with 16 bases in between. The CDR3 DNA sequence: TGTGCCAGCAGCTTAAGCCCCGGGGAAAAGGCCTACGAGCAGTACTTC. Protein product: CASSLSPGEKAYEQYF.

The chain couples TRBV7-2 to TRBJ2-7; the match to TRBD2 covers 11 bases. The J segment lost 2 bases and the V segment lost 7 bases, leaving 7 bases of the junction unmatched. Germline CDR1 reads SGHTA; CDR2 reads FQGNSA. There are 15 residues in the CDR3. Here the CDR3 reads CASKRGLAETYEQYF. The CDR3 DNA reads TGTGCCAGCAAAAGGGGACTAGCGGAAACCTACGAGCAGTACTTC.